The rows below give T cell receptor beta chains drawn from one sample of a study of technical replicates of blood from several donors. Profiling relied on immunoSEQ multiplex PCR, and the TCRdb table lists in-frame clones only, not all of them. In the table there are 50,000 to 65,000 clones, 85% to 95% of which are singletons. The material sequenced was PBMCs. The receptors derive from a human donor in good health. Some clones in this sample may be carry-over from other donors' samples. Both conserved end residues are part of each CDR3. D genes are given only for firm matches. Size tells how often a clone was seen (once, few, many) or the class of an expanded clone, and some rows leave it out.

j_call clone_size v_call d_call cdr3_aa cdr3_nt
TRBJ1-2 . TRBV5-4 . CASSSKTGDYGYTF TGTGCCAGCAGCTCCAAAACGGGGGACTATGGCTACACCTTC
TRBJ2-1 . TRBV5-6 TRBD2 CASSLARASGGRMEQFF TGTGCCAGCAGCTTGGCCAGGGCTAGCGGGGGCCGTATGGAGCAGTTCTTC
TRBJ2-7 . TRBV18 . CASSQGGYEQYF TGTGCCAGCTCACAAGGGGGATACGAGCAGTACTTC
TRBJ2-5 once TRBV6-7 TRBD1 CASPSGDRKETQYF TGTGCCAGCCCCTCCGGGGACAGGAAAGAGACCCAGTACTTC
TRBJ2-7 once TRBV18 TRBD1 CASSRGQGAYEQYF TGTGCCAGCTCACGGGGACAGGGGGCCTACGAGCAGTACTTC
TRBJ1-2 . TRBV4-3 TRBD1 CASSQEVGQGGANYGYTF TGCGCCAGCAGCCAAGAGGTGGGACAGGGGGGAGCTAACTATGGCTACACCTTC
TRBJ1-2 . TRBV7-9 . CASSVGAANYGYTF TGTGCCAGCAGCGTGGGGGCCGCTAACTATGGCTACACCTTC
TRBJ2-1 . TRBV4-3 . CASSQDLGGPLPNEQFF TGCGCCAGCAGCCAAGATCTGGGAGGCCCCCTCCCCAATGAGCAGTTCTTC
TRBJ2-7 . TRBV7-6 . CASSLAEGAYEQYF TGTGCCAGCAGCCTAGCGGAGGGGGCTTACGAGCAGTACTTC
TRBJ2-7 . TRBV11-1 . CASSPRERSHRSEQYF TGTGCCAGCAGCCCCCGGGAGCGCTCCCACCGAAGCGAGCAGTACTTC
TRBJ2-7 . TRBV11-2 TRBD1 CASSSGDRSYEQYF TGTGCCAGCAGCTCGGGGGACAGGTCCTACGAGCAGTACTTC
TRBJ1-2 . TRBV27 . CASSKASGAYGYTF TGTGCCAGCAGTAAAGCGTCAGGGGCCTATGGCTACACCTTC
TRBJ2-3 . TRBV2 TRBD2 CASPGTNTDTQYF TGTGCCAGCCCCGGGACTAACACAGATACGCAGTATTTT
TRBJ1-1 . TRBV10-1 . CASSRNTEAFF TGCGCCAGCTCCCGGAACACTGAAGCTTTCTTT
TRBJ2-7 . TRBV11-3 . CASSLVPGKGEQYF TGTGCCAGCAGCTTAGTTCCAGGGAAGGGCGAGCAGTACTTC
TRBJ1-1 once TRBV29-1 . CSVESLSQNTEAFF TGCAGCGTTGAGTCACTATCCCAGAACACTGAAGCTTTCTTT
TRBJ2-7 . TRBV5-6 TRBD2 CASSFSAGGRYEQYF TGTGCCAGCAGCTTTTCGGCGGGGGGGCGGTACGAGCAGTACTTC
TRBJ2-3 . TRBV2 . CASSRLDGRAQYF TGTGCCAGCAGTCGCCTAGACGGCCGGGCGCAGTATTTT
TRBJ2-1 . TRBV6-5 TRBD2 CASSYWEGPNNEQFF TGTGCCAGCAGTTACTGGGAGGGACCAAACAATGAGCAGTTCTTC
TRBJ2-2 . TRBV11-3 . CASSPPPPLNTGELFF TGTGCCAGCAGCCCCCCCCCACCACTAAACACCGGGGAGCTGTTTTTT